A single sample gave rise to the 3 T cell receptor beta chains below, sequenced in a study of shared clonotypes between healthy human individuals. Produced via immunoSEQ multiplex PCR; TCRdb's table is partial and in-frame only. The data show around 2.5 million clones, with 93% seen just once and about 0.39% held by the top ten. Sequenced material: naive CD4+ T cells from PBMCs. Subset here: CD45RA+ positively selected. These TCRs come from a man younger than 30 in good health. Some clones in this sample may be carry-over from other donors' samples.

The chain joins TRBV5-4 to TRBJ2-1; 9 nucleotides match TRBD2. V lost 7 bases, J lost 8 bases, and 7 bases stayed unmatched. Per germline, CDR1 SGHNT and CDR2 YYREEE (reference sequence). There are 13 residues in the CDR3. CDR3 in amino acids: CASCSGRCDEQFF. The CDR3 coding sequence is TGTGCCAGCTGTAGCGGGAGATGCGATGAGCAGTTCTTC.

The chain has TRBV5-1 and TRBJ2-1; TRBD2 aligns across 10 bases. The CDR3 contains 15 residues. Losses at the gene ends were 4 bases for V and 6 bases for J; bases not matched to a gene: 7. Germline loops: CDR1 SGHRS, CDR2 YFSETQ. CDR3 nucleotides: TGCGCCAGCAGCCCAGGGACTAGCGTGGCCAATGAGCAGTTCTTC. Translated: CASSPGTSVANEQFF.

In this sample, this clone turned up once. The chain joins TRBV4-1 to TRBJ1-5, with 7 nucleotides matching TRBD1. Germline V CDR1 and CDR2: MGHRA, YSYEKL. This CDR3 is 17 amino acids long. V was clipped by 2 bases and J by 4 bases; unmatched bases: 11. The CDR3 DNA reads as TGCGCCAGCAGCCAAACTTCAGGGGGGAGGCAGAATCAGCCCCAGCATTTT. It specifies CASSQTSGGRQNQPQHF.